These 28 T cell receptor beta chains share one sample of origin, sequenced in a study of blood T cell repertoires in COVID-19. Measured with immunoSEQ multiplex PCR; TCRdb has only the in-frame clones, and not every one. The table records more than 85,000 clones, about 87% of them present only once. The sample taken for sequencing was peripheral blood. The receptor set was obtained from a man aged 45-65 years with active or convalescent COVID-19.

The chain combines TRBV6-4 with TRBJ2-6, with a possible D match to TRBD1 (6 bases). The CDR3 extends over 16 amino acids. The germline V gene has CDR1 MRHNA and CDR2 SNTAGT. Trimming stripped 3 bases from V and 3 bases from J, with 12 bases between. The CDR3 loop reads CASSDFGGSGANVLTF. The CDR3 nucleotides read TGTGCCAGCAGTGATTTTGGGGGCAGTGGGGCCAACGTCCTGACTTTC.

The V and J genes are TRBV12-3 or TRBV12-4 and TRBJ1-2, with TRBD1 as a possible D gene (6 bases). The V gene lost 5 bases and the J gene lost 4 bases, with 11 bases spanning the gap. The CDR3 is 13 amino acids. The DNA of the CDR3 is TGTGCCAGCAGTGGACAGCGCATCTATGGCTACACCTTC. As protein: CASSGQRIYGYTF.

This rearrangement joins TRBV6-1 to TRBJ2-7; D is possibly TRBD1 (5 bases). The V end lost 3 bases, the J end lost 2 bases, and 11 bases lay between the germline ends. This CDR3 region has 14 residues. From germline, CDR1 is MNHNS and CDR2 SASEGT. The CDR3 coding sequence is TGTGCCAGCAGTGACCCGACAGAGACCTACGAGCAGTACGTC. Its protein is CASSDPTETYEQYV.

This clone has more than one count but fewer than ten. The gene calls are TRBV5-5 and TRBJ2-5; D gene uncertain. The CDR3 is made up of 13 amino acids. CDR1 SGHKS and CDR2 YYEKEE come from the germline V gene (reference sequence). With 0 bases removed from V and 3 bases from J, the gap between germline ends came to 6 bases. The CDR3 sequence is CASSLVPEETQYF. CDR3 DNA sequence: TGTGCCAGCAGCTTGGTGCCGGAAGAGACCCAGTACTTC.

CDR3 sequence (DNA): TGTGCCAGCAGCTACGGGACAGATTCTAACTATGGCTACACCTTC. It is translated as CASSYGTDSNYGYTF. This sequence joins TRBV7-6 and TRBJ1-2; 7 nucleotides line up with TRBD1. The CDR3 is 15 residues long. V gave up 4 bases and J gave up 0 bases; unmatched junction bases: 5. Germline V gene data show CDR1 as SGHVS and CDR2 as FNYEAQ.

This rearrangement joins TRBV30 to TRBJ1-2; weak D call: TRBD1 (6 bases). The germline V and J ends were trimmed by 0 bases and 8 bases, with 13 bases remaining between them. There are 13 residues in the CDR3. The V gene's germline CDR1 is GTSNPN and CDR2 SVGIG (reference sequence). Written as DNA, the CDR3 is TGTGCCTGGAGTGTAGGAGCAGGGGTCGGCTACACCTTC. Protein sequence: CAWSVGAGVGYTF.

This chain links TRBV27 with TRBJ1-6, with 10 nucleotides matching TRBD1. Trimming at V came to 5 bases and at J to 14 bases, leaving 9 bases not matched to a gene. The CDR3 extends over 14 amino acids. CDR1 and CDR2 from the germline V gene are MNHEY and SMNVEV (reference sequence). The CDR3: CASSDRGPLYALHF. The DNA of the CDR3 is TGTGCCAGCAGTGACAGGGGGCCCCTATATGCCCTCCACTTT.

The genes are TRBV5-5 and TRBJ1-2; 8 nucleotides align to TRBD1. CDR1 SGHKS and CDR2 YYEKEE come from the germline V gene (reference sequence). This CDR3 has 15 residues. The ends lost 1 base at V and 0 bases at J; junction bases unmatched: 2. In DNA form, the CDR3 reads TGTGCCAGCAGCTTGATGACAGGGGCTAACTATGGCTACACCTTC. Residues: CASSLMTGANYGYTF.

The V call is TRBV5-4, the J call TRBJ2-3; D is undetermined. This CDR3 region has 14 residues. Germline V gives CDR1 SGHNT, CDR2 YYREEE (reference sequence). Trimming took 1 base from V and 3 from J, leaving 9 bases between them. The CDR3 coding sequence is TGTGCCAGCAGCTTGCGGCAGGTAACAGATACGCAGTATTTT. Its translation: CASSLRQVTDTQYF.

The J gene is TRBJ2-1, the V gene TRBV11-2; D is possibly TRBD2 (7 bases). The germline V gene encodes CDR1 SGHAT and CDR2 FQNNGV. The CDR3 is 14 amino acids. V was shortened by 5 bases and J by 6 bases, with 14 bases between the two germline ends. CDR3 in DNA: TGTGCCAGCAGCCCCTGGGGGGGCCTCAATGAGCAGTTCTTC. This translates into CASSPWGGLNEQFF. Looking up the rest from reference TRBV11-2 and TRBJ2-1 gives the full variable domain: EAGVAQSPRYKIIEKRQSVAFWCNPISGHATLYWYQQILGQGPKLLIQFQNNGVVDDSQLPKDRFSAERLKGVDSTLKIQPAKLEDSAVYLCASSPWGGLNEQFFGPGTRLTVL.

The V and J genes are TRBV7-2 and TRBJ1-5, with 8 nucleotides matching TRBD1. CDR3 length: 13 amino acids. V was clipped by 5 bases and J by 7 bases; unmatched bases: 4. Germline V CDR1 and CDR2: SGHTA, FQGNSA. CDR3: CASSKTGGQPQHF. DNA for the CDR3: TGTGCCAGCAGCAAAACAGGGGGACAGCCCCAGCATTTT.

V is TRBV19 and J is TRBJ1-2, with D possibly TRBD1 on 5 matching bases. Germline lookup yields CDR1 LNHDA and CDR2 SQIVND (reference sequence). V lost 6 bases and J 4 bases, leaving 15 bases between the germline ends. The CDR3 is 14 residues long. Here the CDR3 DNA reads TGTGCCAGTAGCCCGCGGGGCCACATCTATGGCTACACCTTC. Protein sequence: CASSPRGHIYGYTF.

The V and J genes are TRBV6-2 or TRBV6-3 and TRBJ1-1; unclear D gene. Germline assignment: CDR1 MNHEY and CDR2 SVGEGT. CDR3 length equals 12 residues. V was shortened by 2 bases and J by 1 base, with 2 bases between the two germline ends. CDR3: CASSYQNTEAFF. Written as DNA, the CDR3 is TGTGCCAGCAGTTACCAGAACACTGAAGCTTTCTTT.

The CDR3 nucleotides read TGTGCCAGTCCTAGAGCGGACACCGGGGAGCTGTTTTTT. As protein: CASPRADTGELFF. The chain joins TRBV18 to TRBJ2-2; tentative D call: TRBD2 (5 bases). The V end lost 9 bases, the J end lost 3 bases, and 11 bases lay between the germline ends. Germline values: CDR1 KGHSH, CDR2 LQKENI. The CDR3 extends over 13 amino acids.

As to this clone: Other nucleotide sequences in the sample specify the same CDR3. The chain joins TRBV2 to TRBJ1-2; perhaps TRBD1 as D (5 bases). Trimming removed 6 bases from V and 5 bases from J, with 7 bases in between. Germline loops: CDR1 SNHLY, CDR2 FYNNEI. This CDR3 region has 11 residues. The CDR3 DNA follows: TGTGCCAGCAGCGGGGGATATGGCTACACCTTC. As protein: CASSGGYGYTF.

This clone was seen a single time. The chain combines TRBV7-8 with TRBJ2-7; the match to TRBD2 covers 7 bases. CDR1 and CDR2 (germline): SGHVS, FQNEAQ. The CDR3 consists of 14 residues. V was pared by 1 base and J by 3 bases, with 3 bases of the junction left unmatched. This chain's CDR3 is CASSLGAGSYEQYF. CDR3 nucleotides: TGTGCCAGCAGCTTAGGAGCGGGAAGCTACGAGCAGTACTTC.

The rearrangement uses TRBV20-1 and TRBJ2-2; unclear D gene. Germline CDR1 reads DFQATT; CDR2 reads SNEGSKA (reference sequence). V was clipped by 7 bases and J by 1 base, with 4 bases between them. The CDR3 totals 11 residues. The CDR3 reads CSVRNTGELFF. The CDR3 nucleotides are TGCAGTGTCCGGAACACCGGGGAGCTGTTTTTT.

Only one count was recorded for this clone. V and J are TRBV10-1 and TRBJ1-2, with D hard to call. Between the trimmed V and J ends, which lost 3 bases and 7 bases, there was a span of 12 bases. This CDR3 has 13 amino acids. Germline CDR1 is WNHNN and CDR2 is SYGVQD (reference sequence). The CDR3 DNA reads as TGCGCCAGCAGTGAAATCCAAATCGGTGGCTACACCTTC. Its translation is CASSEIQIGGYTF.

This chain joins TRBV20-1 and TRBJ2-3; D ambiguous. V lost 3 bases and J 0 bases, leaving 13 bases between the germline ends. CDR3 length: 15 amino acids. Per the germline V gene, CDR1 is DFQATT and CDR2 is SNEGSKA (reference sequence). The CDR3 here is CSASFKLASTDTQYF. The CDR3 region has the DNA TGCAGTGCTAGTTTTAAATTGGCTAGCACAGATACGCAGTATTTT.

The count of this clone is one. The CDR3 sequence is CASPLEAGEQFF. CDR3 coding DNA: TGTGCCAGCCCCCTTGAAGCGGGGGAGCAGTTCTTC. V gene TRBV6-5 combines with J gene TRBJ2-1, with TRBD2 identical over 7 bases. The CDR3 is 12 residues long. Per germline, CDR1 MNHEY and CDR2 SVGAGI. Trimming cost V 8 bases and J 10 bases; bases outside gene matches: 8.

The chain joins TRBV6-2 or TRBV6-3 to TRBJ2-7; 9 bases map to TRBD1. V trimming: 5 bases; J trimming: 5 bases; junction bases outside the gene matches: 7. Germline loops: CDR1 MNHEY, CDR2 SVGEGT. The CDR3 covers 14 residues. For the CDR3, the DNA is TGTGCCAGCAGTGACCCGGGACAGGGTAACGAGCAGTACTTC. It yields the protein CASSDPGQGNEQYF.

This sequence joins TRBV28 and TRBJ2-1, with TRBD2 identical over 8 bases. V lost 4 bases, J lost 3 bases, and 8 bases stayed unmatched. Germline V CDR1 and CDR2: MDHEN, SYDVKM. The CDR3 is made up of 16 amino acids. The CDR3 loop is CASSSTGTRDYNEQFF. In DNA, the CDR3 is TGTGCCAGCAGTTCCACCGGGACTAGAGACTACAATGAGCAGTTCTTC. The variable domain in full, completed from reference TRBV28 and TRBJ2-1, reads DVKVTQSSRYLVKRTGEKVFLECVQDMDHENMFWYRQDPGLGLRLIYFSYDVKMKEKGDIPEGYSVSREKKERFSLILESASTNQTSMYLCASSSTGTRDYNEQFFGPGTRLTVL.

The DNA for the CDR3 is TGTGCCAGTAGTATAGGGGCTTATAGCGGGAACACCGGGGAGCTGTTTTTT. Protein sequence: CASSIGAYSGNTGELFF. The chain couples TRBV19 to TRBJ2-2, with a weak D call TRBD2 (6 bases). The V end was cut by 1 base, the J end by 1 base, with 13 bases between. This CDR3 has 17 residues. Germline V CDR1 and CDR2: LNHDA, SQIVND (reference sequence).

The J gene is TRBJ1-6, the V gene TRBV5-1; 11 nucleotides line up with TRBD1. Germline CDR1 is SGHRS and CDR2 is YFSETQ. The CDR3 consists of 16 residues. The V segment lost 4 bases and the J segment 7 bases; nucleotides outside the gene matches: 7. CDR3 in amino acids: CASSVAGTGGNSPLHF. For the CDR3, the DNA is TGCGCCAGCAGCGTAGCCGGGACAGGGGGGAATTCACCCCTCCACTTT.

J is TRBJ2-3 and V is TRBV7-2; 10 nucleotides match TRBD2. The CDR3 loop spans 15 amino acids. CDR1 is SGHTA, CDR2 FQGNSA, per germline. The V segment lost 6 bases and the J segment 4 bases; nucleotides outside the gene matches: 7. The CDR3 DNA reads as TGTGCCAGCAGAAATAGCGGGGGGCTACCAGATACGCAGTATTTT. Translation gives CASRNSGGLPDTQYF.

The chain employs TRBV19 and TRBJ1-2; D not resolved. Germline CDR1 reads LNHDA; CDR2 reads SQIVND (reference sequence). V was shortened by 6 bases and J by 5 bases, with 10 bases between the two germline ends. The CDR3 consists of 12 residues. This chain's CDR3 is CASSSEGYGYTF. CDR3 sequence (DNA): TGTGCCAGTAGCTCTGAGGGATATGGCTACACCTTC.

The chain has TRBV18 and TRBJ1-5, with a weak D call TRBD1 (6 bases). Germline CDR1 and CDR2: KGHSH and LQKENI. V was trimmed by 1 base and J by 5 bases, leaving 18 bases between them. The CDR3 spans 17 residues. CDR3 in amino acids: CASSPRLTRGEDQPQHF. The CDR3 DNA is TGTGCCAGCTCACCACGCTTGACCAGGGGAGAGGATCAGCCCCAGCATTTT.

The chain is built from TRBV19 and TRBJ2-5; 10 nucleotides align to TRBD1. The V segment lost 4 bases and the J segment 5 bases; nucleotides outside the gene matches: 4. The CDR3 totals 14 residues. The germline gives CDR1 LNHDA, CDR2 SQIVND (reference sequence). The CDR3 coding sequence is TGTGCCAGTAGTAAGGACAGGGGGGGGGAGACCCAGTACTTC. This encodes CASSKDRGGETQYF.